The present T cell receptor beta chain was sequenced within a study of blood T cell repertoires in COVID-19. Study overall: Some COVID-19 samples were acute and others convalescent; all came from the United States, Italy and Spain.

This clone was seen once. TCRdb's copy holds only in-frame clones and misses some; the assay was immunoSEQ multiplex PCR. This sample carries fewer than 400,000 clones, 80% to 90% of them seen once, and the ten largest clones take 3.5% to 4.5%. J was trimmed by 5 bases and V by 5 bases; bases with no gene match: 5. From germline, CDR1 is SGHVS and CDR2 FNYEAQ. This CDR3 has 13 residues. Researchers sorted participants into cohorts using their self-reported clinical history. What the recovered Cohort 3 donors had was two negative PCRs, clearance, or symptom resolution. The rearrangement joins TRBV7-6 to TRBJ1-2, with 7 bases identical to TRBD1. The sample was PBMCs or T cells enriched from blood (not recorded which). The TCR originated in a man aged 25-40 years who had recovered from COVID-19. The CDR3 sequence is CASSLRQGYGYTF. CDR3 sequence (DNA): TGTGCCAGCAGCCTGCGACAGGGATATGGCTACACCTTC.